The TCR beta chain described here comes from a study of cytotoxic CD8 clonotypes in ibrutinib-treated CLL. Across the whole study: Patients attained 24 partial and 2 complete responses; at median around 70 months, about 14 remained remitted while roughly 12 progressed. Average yields of approximately 260,000 productive templates and 94,082 productive rearrangements characterized the samples.

General observations from the study: Public clonotypes were uncommon and contracted or stayed stable on treatment.

Comment on this clone: Its antigen is not known.

Target depth was 1 in 200,000 to 1 in 1 million T cells, about 10x per clonotype. Method: immunoSEQ multiplex PCR; TCRdb's copy keeps in-frame clones and lacks some. The sample consists of fewer than 400,000 clones, about 61% of them appearing once. V lost 5 bases and J 9 bases, leaving 9 bases between the germline ends. Germline CDR1 reads SGHRS; CDR2 reads YFSETQ. The CDR3 has 12 amino acids. The genes are TRBV5-1 and TRBJ1-6; the D is unclear. Material: PBMCs, obtained after 36 months of ibrutinib treatment. The origin of this receptor is a human donor with chronic lymphocytic leukemia. CDR3 amino acids: CASRDPGSPLHF. The CDR3 nucleotides are TGCGCCAGCAGGGATCCGGGTTCACCCCTCCACTTT.